This T cell receptor beta chain was sequenced during a study of early T cells in non-severe SARS-CoV-2 infection. About the research overall: Sequencing of unsorted whole blood was done on bulk RNA, leaving chains unpaired. Findings of the study overall: Matching against VDJdb likely underestimated virus-specific expansions, favoring anti-spike CD8.

V was shortened by 5 bases and J by 5 bases, with 10 bases between the two germline ends. The germline CDR1 and CDR2 sequences are LNHDA and SQIVND (reference sequence). The CDR3 has 13 amino acids. Individual cDNA molecules received unique molecular identifiers. TCRdb ran MiXCR on the 5' RACE reads and lists one entry per CDR3 protein. Among about 84,000 distinct CDR3 sequences, around 10% were seen once, and the ten largest hold approximately 2.5%. This clonotype was observed at least ten times. Its antigen is still unknown. The sequenced sample was whole blood. The chain has TRBV19 and TRBJ1-5; unclear D gene. The source is an adult who was a healthcare worker with PCR-confirmed SARS-CoV-2 infection or an uninfected control (not recorded which). Here the CDR3 reads CASSLDKYQPQHF. The DNA for the CDR3 is TGTGCCAGTAGTCTTGACAAATATCAGCCCCAGCATTTT.